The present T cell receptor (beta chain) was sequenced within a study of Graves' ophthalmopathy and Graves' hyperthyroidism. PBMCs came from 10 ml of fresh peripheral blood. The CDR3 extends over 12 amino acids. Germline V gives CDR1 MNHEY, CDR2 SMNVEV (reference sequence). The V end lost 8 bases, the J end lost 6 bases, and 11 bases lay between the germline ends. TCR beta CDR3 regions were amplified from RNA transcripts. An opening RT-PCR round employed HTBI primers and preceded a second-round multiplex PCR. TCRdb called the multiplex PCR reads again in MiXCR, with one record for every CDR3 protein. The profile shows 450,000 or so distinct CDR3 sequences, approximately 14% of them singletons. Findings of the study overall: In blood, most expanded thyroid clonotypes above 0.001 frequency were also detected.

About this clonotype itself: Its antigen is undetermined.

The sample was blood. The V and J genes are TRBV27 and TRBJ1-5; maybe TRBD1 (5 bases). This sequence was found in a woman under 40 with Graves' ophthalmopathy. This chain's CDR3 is CASGGVSQPQHF. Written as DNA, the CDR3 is TGTGCCAGCGGAGGGGTTAGTCAGCCCCAGCATTTT.